The 20 T cell receptor beta chains presented below share a single source sample, sequenced in a study of regulatory T cells in long-lasting Graves disease. According to the study, TCR beta libraries were built with iRepertoire HTBI primers and CDR3-region Arm-PCR. TCRdb re-called the multiplex PCR reads through MiXCR, storing one row per CDR3 protein. Found here are around 250,000 distinct CDR3 sequences, under 20% of them singletons; the top ten hold 12% to 15%. The time point is: newly diagnosed GD, antithyroid drugs for less than 3 months. With RNA extracted from PBMCs as input, the TCR library was made. This sample also belongs to another study, concerning T cells in Graves' hyperthyroidism and ophthalmopathy.

This material consisted of peripheral blood mononuclear cells (PBMCs), taken at new diagnosis, from a patient treated with antithyroid drugs. The receptors shown here come from a woman in her 30s with Graves disease.

V and J are TRBV19 and TRBJ2-7; D may be TRBD2 (6 bases). V gave up 5 bases and J gave up 3 bases, with 14 bases separating them. There are 14 residues in the CDR3. Germline V gives CDR1 LNHDA, CDR2 SQIVND (reference sequence). For the CDR3, the DNA is TGTGCCAGTAGTCTCCGCCTGGGGGGCTACGAGCAGTACTTC. Translated: CASSLRLGGYEQYF.

This clonotype appeared many times. The chain couples TRBV5-4 to TRBJ1-2, with 9 bases that match TRBD1. V lost 5 bases and J lost 0; bases outside the gene matches: 8. The CDR3 is made up of 16 amino acids. CDR1 is SGHNT, CDR2 YYREEE, per germline (reference sequence). The DNA for the CDR3 is TGTGCCAGCAGACCGGGACAGGGTAGTCCTAACTATGGCTACACCTTC. Amino acids: CASRPGQGSPNYGYTF. Supplemented by reference TRBV5-4 and TRBJ1-2, the full variable domain reads ETGVTQSPTHLIKTRGQQVTLRCSSQSGHNTVSWYQQALGQGPQFIFQYYREEENGRGNFPPRFSGLQFPNYSSELNVNALELDDSALYLCASRPGQGSPNYGYTFGSGTRLTVV.

This clonotype showed up many times. The CDR3 is CASRPGTGGMGEQFF. The CDR3 nucleotides are TGTGCCAGCAGACCCGGGACAGGGGGCATGGGTGAGCAGTTCTTC. The chain joins TRBV11-2 to TRBJ2-1; 12 positions match TRBD1. The V segment lost 6 bases and the J segment 9 bases; nucleotides outside the gene matches: 9. There are 15 residues in the CDR3. Germline V gives CDR1 SGHAT, CDR2 FQNNGV.

This clonotype was observed a few times. The chain uses TRBV6-5 and TRBJ2-1; D is ambiguous. Between the trimmed V and J ends, which lost 3 bases and 7 bases, there was a span of 4 bases. There are 11 residues in the CDR3. CDR1 MNHEY and CDR2 SVGAGI come from the germline V gene. The CDR3 reads CASSYGNEQFF. As DNA, the CDR3 is TGTGCCAGCAGTTATGGTAATGAGCAGTTCTTC.

The sample holds many counts of this clonotype. The chain carries TRBV18 and TRBJ1-5, with D perhaps matching TRBD1 (5 bases). V lost 5 bases, J lost 5 bases, and 13 bases lay in between. The CDR3 has 14 residues. Germline assignment: CDR1 KGHSH and CDR2 LQKENI. Here the CDR3 reads CASSRAWGDQPQHF. CDR3 in DNA: TGTGCCAGCTCAAGGGCTTGGGGGGATCAGCCCCAGCATTTT. Full variable domain (missing parts from reference TRBV18 and TRBJ1-5): NAGVMQNPRHLVRRRGQEARLRCSPMKGHSHVYWYRQLPEEGLKFMVYLQKENIIDESGMPKERFSAEFPKEGPSILRIQQVVRGDSAAYFCASSRAWGDQPQHFGDGTRLSIL.

This clonotype was picked up many times. This chain connects TRBV10-3 to TRBJ1-6; D remains ambiguous. Germline V gives CDR1 ENHRY, CDR2 SYGVKD. V lost 5 bases, J lost 8 bases, and 16 bases lay in between. The length of the CDR3 is 15 residues. CDR3 loop: CAISPSQVTDSPLHF. The CDR3 region has the DNA TGTGCCATCAGTCCCTCTCAGGTAACGGATTCACCCCTCCACTTT.

This clonotype was seen ten or more times. The rearrangement links TRBV7-2 to TRBJ1-5; D is perhaps TRBD1 (5 bases). V was trimmed by 4 bases and J by 7 bases, leaving 14 bases between them. The CDR3 is 14 amino acids. Germline loops: CDR1 SGHTA, CDR2 FQGNSA. The CDR3 DNA reads as TGTGCCAGCAGCTCACTGGGGGGGGGGCAGCCCCAGCATTTT. Amino acids: CASSSLGGGQPQHF.

The chain joins TRBV9 to TRBJ2-1; TRBD1 matches at 8 bases. Unmatched junction bases numbered 8, after V lost 4 bases and J lost 8 bases. The CDR3 runs 14 residues. CDR1 SGDLS and CDR2 YYNGEE come from the germline V gene. The CDR3, as DNA: TGTGCCAGCAGCAACGGACAGGGACACGATGAGCAGTTCTTC. Translating gives CASSNGQGHDEQFF.

The V gene is TRBV27, the J gene TRBJ2-3, with D possibly matching TRBD2 (6 bases). V was shortened by 7 bases and J by 2 bases, with 22 bases between the two germline ends. The CDR3 sequence is 17 residues long. CDR1 is MNHEY and CDR2 is SMNVEV in the germline V gene (reference sequence). DNA of the CDR3: TGTGCCAGCAAGCCACCCTTCTGGGGGGTGAACACAGATACGCAGTATTTT. It translates to CASKPPFWGVNTDTQYF.

This clonotype was observed a few times. This chain uses TRBV19 with TRBJ1-5; 10 positions match TRBD1. This CDR3 spans 13 amino acids. After removal of 6 bases from V and 7 bases from J, the junction contained 3 bases not matched to a gene. Germline V gene lookup returns CDR1 LNHDA and CDR2 SQIVND (reference sequence). The CDR3 sequence: CASRDRGSQPQHF. The CDR3 DNA follows: TGTGCCAGTAGGGACAGGGGGAGCCAGCCCCAGCATTTT.

The CDR3 loop reads CSVTRTSGGRGTKNIQYF. The CDR3 region has the DNA TGCAGCGTAACCAGGACTAGCGGGGGGCGAGGAACCAAAAACATTCAGTACTTC. V is TRBV29-1 and J is TRBJ2-4, with 14 bases matching TRBD2. V dropped 6 bases and J dropped 2; count of bases not matched to a gene: 12. The CDR3 is 18 amino acids. Per the germline V gene, CDR1 is SQVTM and CDR2 is ANQGSEA.

Many counts were recorded for this clonotype. V is TRBV5-1 and J is TRBJ2-3, with 7 bases lining up with TRBD1. CDR1 is SGHRS, CDR2 YFSETQ, per germline. Germline trimming cut 2 bases from V and 8 bases from J; bases unmatched to any gene: 5. The CDR3 contains 13 residues. The chain's CDR3 is CASSFEGAGTQYF. CDR3 sequence (DNA): TGCGCCAGCAGCTTCGAGGGGGCCGGTACGCAGTATTTT.

This clonotype was detected ten times or more. The V and J genes are TRBV7-2 and TRBJ2-1, with D maybe TRBD2 (6 bases). The CDR3 runs 16 residues. CDR1 is SGHTA, CDR2 FQGNSA, per germline. V was trimmed by 4 bases and J by 4 bases, leaving 17 bases between them. The CDR3 is CASSSYGRDPYNEQFF. The DNA for the CDR3 is TGTGCCAGCAGCTCCTACGGGAGAGACCCGTACAATGAGCAGTTCTTC.

This clonotype was found many times. CDR3 residues: CSAKPPGGTEAFF. The DNA for the CDR3 is TGCAGTGCTAAACCCCCAGGGGGCACTGAAGCTTTCTTT. This chain joins TRBV20-1 and TRBJ1-1; 7 positions agree with TRBD1. V lost 4 bases, J lost 4 bases, and 6 bases stayed unmatched. Looked up from germline, CDR1 is DFQATT and CDR2 is SNEGSKA (reference sequence). The CDR3 covers 13 residues.

Note on this clonotype: This likely came from a read error, as a far larger clone is one base away. The chain links TRBV2 to TRBJ1-2, with D hard to call. V was clipped by 4 bases and J by 4 bases, with 10 bases between them. Germline V gives CDR1 SNHLY, CDR2 FYNNEI. This CDR3 is 13 amino acids long. CDR3 DNA sequence: TGTGCCAGCAGTGTGGAGGGATCCTATGGCTACACCTTC. This sequence encodes CASSVEGSYGYTF.

This clonotype was observed many times. Germline is not matched at one junction end, which may reflect a read error. This chain joins TRBV6-1 and TRBJ2-1, with TRBD2 identical over 12 bases. The CDR3 has 12 residues. CDR1 and CDR2 from the germline V gene are MNHNS and SASEGT. The CDR3 DNA is TGTGCCAGCAGCCGGGACGGACTAGCGGGGCTCTTC. Translated, it gives CASSRDGLAGLF.

The rearrangement links TRBV5-1 to TRBJ2-7, with a possible D match to TRBD1 (5 bases). Germline values: CDR1 SGHRS, CDR2 YFSETQ. V lost 1 base to trimming and J lost 0 bases, with 11 bases between them. The CDR3 consists of 15 residues. The chain's CDR3 is CASSLRTGTSYEQYF. DNA of the CDR3: TGCGCCAGCAGCTTGAGAACAGGCACCTCCTACGAGCAGTACTTC.

This clonotype has more than one count but fewer than ten. The chain combines TRBV29-1 with TRBJ2-1; 8 nucleotides agree with TRBD2. The junction had 4 bases not matched to a gene; V was cut back by 3 bases and J by 15 bases. Germline-derived CDR1 and CDR2 are SQVTM and ANQGSEA. This CDR3 has 10 residues. The CDR3 DNA reads as TGCAGCGTTGACTCGGGGGGGATGTTCTTC. This translates into CSVDSGGMFF.

This clonotype was recorded many times. The chain combines TRBV19 with TRBJ2-4, with 10 bases that match TRBD1. Unmatched junction bases numbered 14, after V lost 5 bases and J lost 1 base. The CDR3 sequence is 19 residues long. Germline assignment: CDR1 LNHDA and CDR2 SQIVND (reference sequence). CDR3 region: CASSLTGQGRSGAKNIQYF. The CDR3 DNA sequence: TGTGCCAGTAGTCTTACGGGACAGGGGCGTTCGGGGGCCAAAAACATTCAGTACTTC.

This clonotype was detected many times. The rearrangement joins TRBV24-1 to TRBJ1-2; D is perhaps TRBD1 (6 bases). CDR1 KGHDR and CDR2 SFDVKD come from the germline V gene. The V and J ends lost 2 bases and 2 bases respectively, with 11 bases between them. There are 15 residues in the CDR3. CDR3 protein: CATSDSPDRNYGYTF. DNA of the CDR3: TGTGCCACCAGTGATTCGCCCGACAGGAACTATGGCTACACCTTC.